This passage covers 28 T cell receptor beta chains from one sample sequenced in a study of T cell responses to AZD1222 COVID-19 vaccine. Produced via immunoSEQ multiplex PCR; TCRdb's table is partial and in-frame only. The sample lists roughly 140,000 clones, around 91% seen once, with about 4.8% in the top ten. The material was peripheral blood, obtained on day 0 of AZD1222 vaccination. The receptors originated from an adult in good health.

The V gene is TRBV4-1, the J gene TRBJ1-1; D uncertain. The V end was cut by 5 bases, the J end by 2 bases, with 15 bases between. Looked up from germline, CDR1 is MGHRA and CDR2 is YSYEKL. This CDR3 spans 15 amino acids. The DNA for the CDR3 is TGCGCCAGCAGCAGACTAGGGCAGACTAACACTGAAGCTTTCTTT. As protein: CASSRLGQTNTEAFF.

This clone was detected once. V is TRBV28 and J is TRBJ1-4; 10 bases agree with TRBD1. From germline, CDR1 is MDHEN and CDR2 SYDVKM. The CDR3 has 13 amino acids. Losses at the gene ends were 7 bases for V and 8 bases for J; bases not matched to a gene: 4. CDR3: CASTGTGAEKLFF. The CDR3 DNA follows: TGTGCCAGCACCGGGACAGGGGCCGAAAAACTGTTTTTT.

The chain couples TRBV9 to TRBJ2-5; the D gene could be TRBD1 or TRBD2 (5 bases each). Trimming cost V 0 bases and J 4 bases, with 16 bases left between them. Germline CDR1 reads SGDLS; CDR2 reads YYNGEE. The CDR3 covers 16 residues. The CDR3 is CASSVGEIEGRETQYF. CDR3 nucleotides: TGTGCCAGCAGCGTAGGCGAAATTGAGGGGCGAGAGACCCAGTACTTC.

The chain is built from TRBV29-1 and TRBJ1-2; D uncertain. The V gene's germline CDR1 is SQVTM and CDR2 ANQGSEA. This CDR3 is 12 amino acids long. The V end lost 7 bases, the J end lost 4 bases, and 13 bases lay between the germline ends. The CDR3 is CSAVTDTYGYTF. CDR3 nucleotide sequence: TGCAGCGCCGTGACGGATACCTATGGCTACACCTTC. Combining the CDR3 with reference TRBV29-1 and TRBJ1-2 gives the whole variable domain SAVISQKPSRDICQRGTSLTIQCQVDSQVTMMFWYRQQPGQSLTLIATANQGSEATYESGFVIDKFPISRPNLTFSTLTVSNMSPEDSSIYLCSAVTDTYGYTFGSGTRLTVV.

This clone was seen only a few times. This chain joins TRBV3-1 (or the pseudogene TRBV3-2) and TRBJ1-1; D gene ambiguous. V was pared by 2 bases and J by 0 bases, with 16 bases between. This CDR3 has 17 residues. Germline V lookup: CDR1 LGHDT, CDR2 YNNKEL (reference sequence). For the CDR3, the DNA is TGTGCCAGCAGCCAACAGAGCTGGTTACGGGTGAACACTGAAGCTTTCTTT. Amino acid sequence: CASSQQSWLRVNTEAFF.

This clone was counted once. The chain employs TRBV5-6 and TRBJ1-1; D gene ambiguous. CDR3 size: 11 residues. Germline V lookup: CDR1 SGHDT, CDR2 YYEEEE. Trimming took off 4 bases at V and 6 bases at J, with 7 bases between the two ends. The CDR3 sequence: CASSREAEAFF. The CDR3 nucleotides read TGTGCCAGCAGCAGAGAGGCTGAAGCTTTCTTT.

This clone was counted once. The same CDR3 arises from other DNA sequences in this sample as well. The chain recombines TRBV7-9 with TRBJ1-2; D not resolved. Germline CDR1 and CDR2: SEHNR and FQNEAQ (reference sequence). The CDR3 totals 13 residues. Trimming left V 1 base short and J 4 bases short, with 7 bases between. The CDR3: CASSLVGGYGYTF. DNA for the CDR3: TGTGCCAGCAGCTTAGTCGGCGGCTATGGCTACACCTTC.

The genes are TRBV7-8 and TRBJ1-6; no firm D call. This CDR3 comprises 16 residues. Germline CDR1 is SGHVS and CDR2 is FQNEAQ. V dropped 5 bases and J dropped 5 bases, with 16 bases sitting between them. CDR3 nucleotides: TGTGCCAGCAGCACCGTTCACAGAGGGAATAATTCACCCCTCCACTTT. Protein: CASSTVHRGNNSPLHF.

This chain joins TRBV6-1 and TRBJ1-2, with unresolved D. The CDR3 covers 14 residues. Germline CDR1 is MNHNS and CDR2 is SASEGT. V was cut by 1 base and J by 0 bases, with 6 bases left in between. Here the CDR3 reads CASSEGSPNYGYTF. CDR3 coding DNA: TGTGCCAGCAGTGAAGGAAGCCCTAACTATGGCTACACCTTC.

The chain uses TRBV29-1 and TRBJ2-7; 7 nucleotides match TRBD1. CDR3 size: 13 residues. The V gene end was trimmed by 2 bases and the J gene end by 7 bases; junction bases not matched to a gene: 8. The germline V gene has CDR1 SQVTM and CDR2 ANQGSEA. The CDR3 nucleotides are TGCAGCGTTGAAACGGACAGGCCGCCTGAGCAGTACTTC. It translates to CSVETDRPPEQYF.

The chain couples TRBV30 to TRBJ1-1; D gene unclear. V lost 8 bases, J lost 4 bases, and 14 bases lay in between. Germline V gives CDR1 GTSNPN, CDR2 SVGIG (reference sequence). This CDR3 has 12 residues. The CDR3 spells CAGKRTSTEAFF. Written as DNA, the CDR3 is TGTGCCGGCAAAAGAACGAGCACTGAAGCTTTCTTT.

The V and J genes are TRBV6-5 and TRBJ2-5, with 8 bases identical to TRBD2. V lost 7 bases, J lost 1 base, and 8 bases stayed unmatched. This CDR3 has 15 amino acids. Germline V CDR1 and CDR2: MNHEY, SVGAGI. CDR3: CASNPGAGGQETQYF. The CDR3 bases are TGTGCCAGCAACCCGGGGGCGGGAGGCCAAGAGACCCAGTACTTC.

In its sample, this clone was seen once. The chain is built from TRBV5-1 and TRBJ1-2; no clear D gene. CDR3 length equals 15 residues. From germline, CDR1 is SGHRS and CDR2 YFSETQ. Deletions cut 6 bases from V and 7 bases from J, with 22 bases between. CDR3 sequence (DNA): TGCGCCAGCACATACACCTCCGGGGTGGGTCTTGGCTACACCTTC. It specifies CASTYTSGVGLGYTF.

The chain combines TRBV14 with TRBJ2-1; D gene ambiguous. The CDR3 is 11 residues long. Deletions cut 5 bases from V and 4 bases from J, with 3 bases between. CDR1 SGHDN and CDR2 FVKESK come from the germline V gene. DNA for the CDR3: TGTGCCAGCAGCGTTTACAATGAGCAGTTCTTC. This codes for CASSVYNEQFF.

This chain uses TRBV5-6 with TRBJ2-7; 10 positions match TRBD1. This CDR3 has 16 residues. Trimming at V came to 4 bases and at J to 2 bases, leaving 9 bases not matched to a gene. Germline V gene lookup returns CDR1 SGHDT and CDR2 YYEEEE. The CDR3 loop reads CASSIFDRGPTYEQYF. The CDR3 DNA is TGTGCCAGCAGCATTTTCGACAGGGGGCCAACCTACGAGCAGTACTTC.

CDR3 nucleotides: TGTGCCAGCAGCCAAGACCCCGAAATGGGCGGCTACACCTTC. It codes for CASSQDPEMGGYTF. This rearrangement joins TRBV3-1 (or the pseudogene TRBV3-2) to TRBJ1-2; D ambiguous. Germline CDR1 is LGHDT and CDR2 is YNNKEL (reference sequence). This CDR3 region has 14 residues. V was pared by 0 bases and J by 8 bases, with 13 bases between.

This clone was seen only once. The chain combines TRBV4-1 with TRBJ1-2, with D uncertain. The CDR3 totals 16 residues. The germline gives CDR1 MGHRA, CDR2 YSYEKL. V lost 0 bases and J 1 base, leaving 12 bases between the germline ends. Here the CDR3 reads CASSQDLQQVNYGYTF. CDR3 in DNA: TGCGCCAGCAGCCAAGACCTACAGCAGGTTAACTATGGCTACACCTTC.

This clone was counted between two and nine times. V is TRBV14 and J is TRBJ2-2; D call uncertain. CDR1 SGHDN and CDR2 FVKESK come from the germline V gene. The CDR3 has 14 amino acids. V was pared by 3 bases and J by 6 bases, with 11 bases between. CDR3 DNA: TGTGCCAGCAGCCAGCAAGTAAGGGCCGGGGAGCTGTTTTTT. This encodes CASSQQVRAGELFF.

Only one count was recorded for this clone. V gene TRBV11-2 combines with J gene TRBJ1-2; D unclear. Germline CDR1 is SGHAT and CDR2 is FQNNGV. Trimming removed 4 bases at V and 8 bases at J, with 11 bases between. This CDR3 contains 12 residues. CDR3 sequence reads: CASSSSLVGYTF. CDR3 coding DNA: TGTGCCAGCAGCTCCAGTTTGGTCGGCTACACCTTC.

V usage is TRBV6-5 and J usage is TRBJ1-2; no reliable D call. Germline V lookup: CDR1 MNHEY, CDR2 SVGAGI. The CDR3 covers 13 residues. V was pared by 6 bases and J by 2 bases, with 10 bases between. CDR3 bases: TGTGCCAGCAGCCAGAGCGTAAACTATGGCTACACCTTC. Residues: CASSQSVNYGYTF.

The rearrangement joins TRBV10-3 to TRBJ1-2; TRBD1 is a possible D gene (5 bases). V was clipped by 2 bases and J by 3 bases, with 7 bases between them. Germline V gene sequence: CDR1 ENHRY, CDR2 SYGVKD. CDR3 length equals 13 residues. CDR3 nucleotide sequence: TGTGCCATCAGTGAGCTGGGGGACTATGGCTACACCTTC. Translating it yields CAISELGDYGYTF.

The chain has TRBV3-1 (or the pseudogene TRBV3-2) and TRBJ2-1, with TRBD2 matching over 9 bases. The germline V gene has CDR1 LGHDT and CDR2 YNNKEL (reference sequence). V lost 0 bases and J lost 8; bases outside the gene matches: 8. The CDR3 extends over 16 amino acids. The CDR3: CASSQEGASGAHEQFF. CDR3 bases: TGTGCCAGCAGCCAAGAAGGCGCTAGCGGGGCCCATGAGCAGTTCTTC.

This rearrangement joins TRBV6-5 to TRBJ2-4; D not certain. The CDR3 has 16 amino acids. Trimming shortened V by 4 bases and J by 0 bases, and 13 bases separated the two germline ends. Germline V lookup: CDR1 MNHEY, CDR2 SVGAGI. The CDR3 DNA reads as TGTGCCAGCAGTTCCGGGCCATTAAAAGCCAAAAACATTCAGTACTTC. Amino acids: CASSSGPLKAKNIQYF.

On this clone itself: One end of the junction is discordant with germline, which a read error may explain. The chain combines TRBV6-5 with TRBJ2-7; maybe TRBD2 (7 bases). Germline assignment: CDR1 MNHEY and CDR2 SVGAGI. The CDR3 is 14 amino acids. DNA for the CDR3: TGTGCCAGCTTGGGTGGGGGGGGCTCCCACGAGCAGTACTTC. It codes for CASLGGGGSHEQYF.

The chain uses TRBV5-1 and TRBJ1-3; D is unclear. CDR1 and CDR2 (germline): SGHRS, YFSETQ. This CDR3 comprises 12 residues. V was pared by 4 bases and J by 3 bases, with 5 bases between. The CDR3 is CASSGVGNTIYF. CDR3 nucleotide sequence: TGCGCCAGCAGCGGGGTTGGAAACACCATATATTTT.

V usage is TRBV2 and J usage is TRBJ2-3; weak D call: TRBD2 (5 bases). There are 13 residues in the CDR3. Germline V gene lookup returns CDR1 SNHLY and CDR2 FYNNEI. V was cut by 11 bases and J by 3 bases, with 15 bases left in between. The CDR3 here is CASGNGLTDTQYF. The CDR3 DNA reads as TGTGCCTCGGGGAATGGTTTGACAGATACGCAGTATTTT.

The chain employs TRBV5-1 and TRBJ1-1; D is undetermined. V was pared by 9 bases and J by 1 base, with 19 bases between. This CDR3 contains 15 residues. The germline V gene encodes CDR1 SGHRS and CDR2 YFSETQ. The CDR3 spells CATTEYAGSNTEAFF. The CDR3 bases are TGCGCCACCACAGAGTATGCGGGCTCGAACACTGAAGCTTTCTTT.

The gene calls are TRBV6-6 and TRBJ2-4; TRBD2 might be the D (5 bases). The ends were cut back, 5 bases at V and 0 bases at J, with 11 bases in the middle. Per the germline V gene, CDR1 is MNHNY and CDR2 is SVGAGI (reference sequence). The length of the CDR3 is 15 residues. The CDR3 region has the DNA TGTGCCAGCAGTCAGGAGGCGGTAGCCAAAAACATTCAGTACTTC. Residues: CASSQEAVAKNIQYF.